These 3 T cell receptor beta chains came from one sample sequenced in a study of vaccination and CD4 T cells after COVID-19. TCRdb reanalysed the PCR reads using MiXCR and keeps one entry per CDR3 protein. The data show tens of thousands of distinct CDR3 sequences, around 53% seen once. This material consisted of CD4+ T cells from blood, taken before SARS-CoV-2 vaccination. These receptors originate from a human donor who had recovered from COVID-19.

V gene TRBV20-1 combines with J gene TRBJ2-5, with no clear D. The CDR3 length is 13 residues. From germline, CDR1 is DFQATT and CDR2 SNEGSKA (reference sequence). Trimming removed 3 bases from V and 5 bases from J, with 13 bases in between. CDR3 in amino acids: CSASRVTAETQYF. The CDR3 bases are TGCAGTGCTAGTAGGGTGACGGCGGAGACCCAGTACTTC.

The V gene is TRBV6-1, the J gene TRBJ2-7, with 10 bases fitting TRBD2. This CDR3 contains 15 residues. Germline loops: CDR1 MNHNS, CDR2 SASEGT. J lost 0 bases, V lost 1 base, and 0 bases had no gene match. CDR3 loop: CASSEGTSGSYEQYF. CDR3 nucleotides: TGTGCCAGCAGTGAAGGGACTAGCGGCTCCTACGAGCAGTACTTC.

This chain joins TRBV11-2 and TRBJ2-4, with D tentatively TRBD1 or TRBD2 (6 bases each). V lost 5 bases and J lost 0, with 20 bases in between. Germline loops: CDR1 SGHAT, CDR2 FQNNGV. CDR3 length: 18 residues. The CDR3 nucleotides read TGTGCCAGCAGCCAGTACGCCGGGGGCCTGTTAGCCAAAAACATTCAGTACTTC. Its protein is CASSQYAGGLLAKNIQYF.